This T cell receptor (beta chain) came from a study of T cell responses to AZD1222 COVID-19 vaccine. TCRdb keeps only in-frame clones here, not all; method: immunoSEQ multiplex PCR. The table has 65,000 to 95,000 clones, about 85% seen once. Study results and limitations: Spike-specific TCR breadth and depth went up after people got two AZD1222 doses.

A note on this clone: Antigen: not known.

Germline V gene data show CDR1 as SGDLS and CDR2 as YYNGEE. The length of the CDR3 is 18 residues. Trimming pared 0 bases from V and 5 bases from J, leaving 21 bases between. The sequencing used peripheral blood, collected on day 0 of AZD1222 vaccination. The TCR sequence derives from an adult in good health. This chain joins TRBV9 and TRBJ2-1; a weak D match, TRBD1 (6 bases). CDR3 residues: CASSVVGHPYEGDNEQFF. The CDR3 region has the DNA TGTGCCAGCAGCGTAGTGGGACATCCATATGAAGGGGACAATGAGCAGTTCTTC.